This T cell receptor (beta chain) was recovered during a study of shared clonotypes between healthy human individuals. Study-wide results and caveats: Blood alone was sampled, and tissue repertoires likely differ.

Repertoires were generated with immunoSEQ multiplex PCR, while TCRdb's copy carries only in-frame clones and drops some. The sample contains approximately 2,300,000 clones, around 90% of which appear only once. A remark on this clone: Its matching antigen is unknown.

The sequencing input was naive CD4+ T cells from PBMCs. Subset here: CD45RA+ positively selected. This clonotype was obtained from a man aged 18 to 29 in good health. Some clones in this sample may be carry-over from other donors' samples.

CDR3 coding DNA: TGTGCCAGCAGCTTAGGTGGAGCCGACTACGAGCAGTACTTC. It translates to CASSLGGADYEQYF. The chain joins TRBV7-7 to TRBJ2-7, with D unresolved. CDR3 length equals 14 residues. The V end was cut by 1 base, the J end by 3 bases, with 10 bases between. Per the germline V gene, CDR1 is SSHAT and CDR2 is FNYEAQ (reference sequence).